This T cell receptor beta chain was captured in a study of CD8 T cells in Susac syndrome. The ends were cut back, 4 bases at V and 3 bases at J, with 11 bases in the middle. The CDR3 extends over 14 amino acids. Looked up from germline, CDR1 is LGHNA and CDR2 is YNFKEQ. Under recently defined diagnostic criteria, the patients with Susac syndrome qualified as having definite or probable disease. An input of about 0.5 to 1 ug of RNA was subjected to reverse transcription using random hexamers. MiXCR was run by TCRdb on the immunoSEQ multiplex PCR reads, yielding one entry per CDR3 protein. The sample includes more than 150,000 distinct CDR3 sequences, approximately 96% seen only once; the top ten take approximately 0.17%.

This chain uses TRBV4-2 with TRBJ2-3; D not resolved. Sequencing was carried out using CD4+ T cells from PBMCs. The TCR sequence derives from a human donor with Susac syndrome. The CDR3: CASSLDRRTDTQYF. In nucleotides, the CDR3 is TGTGCCAGCAGCCTTGACCGTCGAACAGATACGCAGTATTTT.